The sequence of this TCR beta chain was determined in a study of T cell changes during pregnancy in multiple sclerosis. Germline CDR1 reads SGHVS; CDR2 reads FQNEAQ. CDR3 length equals 15 residues. Trimming took off 5 bases at V and 0 bases at J, with 13 bases between the two ends. The assay was immunoSEQ multiplex PCR, and TCRdb's table has in-frame clones only and misses some. The sample records about 53,000 clones, around 90% being singletons. This chain links TRBV7-8 with TRBJ1-1; D unclear. Sequenced here: CD4+ T cells from peripheral blood mononuclear cells, sampled in the third trimester of pregnancy. This sequence originates from a female donor with multiple sclerosis, enrolled in a pregnancy study. In DNA form, the CDR3 reads TGTGCCAGCAGCCCGCCGTTCGGGATGAACACTGAAGCTTTCTTT. This translates into CASSPPFGMNTEAFF.